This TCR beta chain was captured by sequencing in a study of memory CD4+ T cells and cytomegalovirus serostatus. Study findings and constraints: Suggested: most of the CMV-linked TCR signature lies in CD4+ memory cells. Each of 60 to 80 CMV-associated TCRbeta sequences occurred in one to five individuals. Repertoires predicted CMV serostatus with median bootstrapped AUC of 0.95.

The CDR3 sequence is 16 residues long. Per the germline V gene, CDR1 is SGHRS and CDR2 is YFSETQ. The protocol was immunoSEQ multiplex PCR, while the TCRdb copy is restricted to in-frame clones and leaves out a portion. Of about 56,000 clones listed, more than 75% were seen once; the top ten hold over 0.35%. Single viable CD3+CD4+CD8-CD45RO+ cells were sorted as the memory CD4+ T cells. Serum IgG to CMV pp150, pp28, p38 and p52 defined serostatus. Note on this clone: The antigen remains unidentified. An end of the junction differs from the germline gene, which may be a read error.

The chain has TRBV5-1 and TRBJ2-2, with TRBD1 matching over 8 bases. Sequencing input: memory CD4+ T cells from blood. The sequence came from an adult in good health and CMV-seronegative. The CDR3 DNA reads TGCGCCAGCGGCTTGGACAGGGTGGGGAACACCGGGGAGCTGTTTTTT. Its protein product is CASGLDRVGNTGELFF. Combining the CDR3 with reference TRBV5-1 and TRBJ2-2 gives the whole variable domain KAGVTQTPRYLIKTRGQQVTLSCSPISGHRSVSWYQQTPGQGLQFLFEYFSETQRNKGNFPGRFSGRQFSNSRSEMNVSTLELGDSALYLCASGLDRVGNTGELFFGEGSRLTVL.